Listed below are T cell receptor beta chains from one sample, sequenced in a study of metastatic and nonmetastatic thyroid tumors. TCRdb reassembled clones from the PCR reads with MiXCR. The sample lists roughly 20,000 clones, around 40% occurring once. Sequencing was done on a sample of tumor tissue. The receptors derive from a female donor with papillary thyroid cancer or a benign thyroid nodule (not recorded which). Some clones in this sample may be carry-over from other donors' samples. Each CDR3 is given with its conserved first and last residue. D genes are given only for firm matches. For some rows the clone size is stated as once, few or many, or as a class when expanded; others skip it.

j_call clone_size d_call v_call cdr3_nt cdr3_aa
TRBJ2-5 NA TRBD1 TRBV7-2 TGTGCCAGCAGCTCGGACAGGGTGGAGACCCAGTACTTC CASSSDRVETQYF
TRBJ2-7 NA TRBD2 TRBV4-2 TGTGCCAGCAGCCAAGAAGGAAGCGGGGGGACCAGCTCCTACGAGCAGTGCTTC CASSQEGSGGTSSYEQCF
TRBJ2-5 NA NA TRBV6-1 TGTGCCAGCAGTGAAAGCAGGCAAGAGACCCAGTACTTC CASSESRQETQYF
TRBJ2-7 few TRBD2 TRBV6-1 TGTGCCAGCAGTAGGTGGCGGGAGGACCTCGAGCAGTACTTC CASSRWREDLEQYF
TRBJ1-2 NA NA TRBV19 TGTGCCAGTAGTAGAACCGGGGGCGGCTATGGCTACACCTTC CASSRTGGGYGYTF
TRBJ2-1 NA TRBD2 TRBV28 TGTGCCAGCAGTTTGGCTAGCGGGAGGAGTGAGCAGTTCTTC CASSLASGRSEQFF
TRBJ2-2 NA NA TRBV5-1 TGCGCCAGCAGCTTGTTAGTCAGAACGAACACCGGGGAGCTGTTTTTT CASSLLVRTNTGELFF
TRBJ1-5 NA NA TRBV12-3/TRBV12-4 TGTGCCAGCAGTGGGGGGCTCAGCAATCAGCCCCAGCATTTT CASSGGLSNQPQHF
TRBJ1-1 NA NA TRBV11-3 TGTGCCAGCAGCTTAGGAGAGAGCGGCACTGAAGCTTTCTTT CASSLGESGTEAFF
TRBJ2-1 few NA TRBV12-3/TRBV12-4 TGTGCCAGCAGTTTAGGGGGCAATGAGCAGTTCTTC CASSLGGNEQFF
TRBJ1-5 NA NA TRBV20-1 TGCAGTGCTAGAGGCCAGACCAACAATCAGCCCCAGCATTTT CSARGQTNNQPQHF
TRBJ2-2 few NA TRBV10-3 TGTGCCATCAGTGACAGGGAGACCGGGGAGCTGTTTTTT CAISDRETGELFF
TRBJ2-7 NA TRBD1 TRBV20-1 TGCAGTGCTGATGACAGGGACTACGAGCAGTACTTC CSADDRDYEQYF
TRBJ1-1 NA NA TRBV24-1 TGTGCCACCAGTGACGGGAACACTGAAGCTTTCTTT CATSDGNTEAFF
TRBJ1-1 NA NA TRBV24-1 TGTGCCACCACAAGTCGTCCGGGGGCTGAAGCTTTCTTT CATTSRPGAEAFF
TRBJ2-7 once NA TRBV11-1 TGTGCCAGCAGCGCCGCCTACGAGCAGTACTTC CASSAAYEQYF
TRBJ2-3 few TRBD2 TRBV6-2/TRBV6-3 TGTGCCAGCAGCAGACTAGCGAACGCAGATACGCAGTATTTT CASSRLANADTQYF
TRBJ2-1 few NA TRBV6-1 TGTGCCAGCAGGAACTTAGTCCTCAATAATGAGCAGTTCTTC CASRNLVLNNEQFF
TRBJ1-6 once TRBD1 TRBV20-1 TGCAGTCGGGAGAGGGGGACAGGGCATAATTCACCCCTCCACTTT CSRERGTGHNSPLHF
TRBJ2-3 few TRBD2 TRBV6-2/TRBV6-3 TGTGCCAGCACCCCAGGGCTAGCGGACACAGATACGCAGTATTTT CASTPGLADTDTQYF
TRBJ2-3 NA NA TRBV7-2 TGTGCCAGCAGCTCCCCGCCGCGGGCGGATACGCAGTATTTT CASSSPPRADTQYF
TRBJ2-7 few TRBD2 TRBV12-3/TRBV12-4 TGTGCCAGCACCCCTGGGCGGGAGAACGAGCAGTACTTC CASTPGRENEQYF
TRBJ1-5 few NA TRBV6-5 TGTGCCAGCAGTTACGAGGGGCTGGGGCCCCAGCATTTT CASSYEGLGPQHF
TRBJ1-2 NA TRBD1 TRBV18 TGTGCCAGCTCGCCGGGACAGAGGAGGGACTATGGCTACACCTTC CASSPGQRRDYGYTF
TRBJ1-1 NA NA TRBV12-3/TRBV12-4 TGTGCCAGCAGGAACCGGGCCCTTGGAGAGGACACTGAAGCTTTCTTT CASRNRALGEDTEAFF
TRBJ2-3 few TRBD1 TRBV24-1 TGTGCCACCGACAGGGAAGGCACAGATACGCAGTATTTT CATDREGTDTQYF
TRBJ2-7 few TRBD2 TRBV6-2/TRBV6-3 TGTGCCAGCAGCCCCCGGGTAAGCGCGGGAGACCACGAGCAGTACTTC CASSPRVSAGDHEQYF
TRBJ1-2 NA TRBD1 TRBV18 TGTGCCAGCTCCCCAGACAGGGGGCGTCCCTATGGCTACACCTTC CASSPDRGRPYGYTF
TRBJ1-2 few NA TRBV6-1 TGTGCCAGCAGCCCAGGGCCCAACTATGGCTACACCTTC CASSPGPNYGYTF
TRBJ2-7 NA NA TRBV5-1 TGCGCCAGCAGCTTGGGTAGGGGTAACTACGAGCAGTACTTC CASSLGRGNYEQYF
TRBJ2-2 NA NA TRBV11-3 TGTGCCAGCAGCTTAGCGAGCACCGGGGAGCTGTTTTTT CASSLASTGELFF
TRBJ1-2 NA NA TRBV28 TGTGCCAGCAGTTTTGAGAACTATGGCTACACCTTC CASSFENYGYTF
TRBJ2-2 NA TRBD1 TRBV5-1 TGCGCCAGCAGCTGGGCAGGGGGAACCGGGGAGCTGTTTTTT CASSWAGGTGELFF
TRBJ1-2 NA NA TRBV30 TGTGCCTGGAGTCAGTTTGGCGGCGGTGGCTACACCTTC CAWSQFGGGGYTF
TRBJ2-7 NA NA TRBV6-5 TGTGCCAGCAGCTACGACATGTACCTCTCCTACGAGCAGTACTTC CASSYDMYLSYEQYF
TRBJ2-3 NA NA TRBV12-3/TRBV12-4 TGTGCCAGCAGTTCGGTGACAGATACGCAGTATTTT CASSSVTDTQYF
TRBJ2-3 few NA TRBV28 TGTGCCAGCAGAGCAGCCTCCCGCGGGGTAGCGGAATGGGCAGATACGCAGTATTTT CASRAASRGVAEWADTQYF